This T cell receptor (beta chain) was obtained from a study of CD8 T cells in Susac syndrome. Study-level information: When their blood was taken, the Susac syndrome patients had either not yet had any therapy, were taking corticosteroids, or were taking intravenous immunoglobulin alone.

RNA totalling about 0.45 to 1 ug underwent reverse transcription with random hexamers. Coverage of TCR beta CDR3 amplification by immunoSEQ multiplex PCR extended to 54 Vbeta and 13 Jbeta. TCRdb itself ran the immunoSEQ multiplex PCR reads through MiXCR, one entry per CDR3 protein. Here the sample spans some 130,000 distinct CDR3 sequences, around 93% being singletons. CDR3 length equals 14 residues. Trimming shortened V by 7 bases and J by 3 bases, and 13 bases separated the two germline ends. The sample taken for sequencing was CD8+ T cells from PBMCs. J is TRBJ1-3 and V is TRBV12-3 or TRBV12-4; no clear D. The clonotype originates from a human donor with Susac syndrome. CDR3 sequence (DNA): TGTGCCAGCACCGATGGGTTATTTGGAAACACCATATATTTT. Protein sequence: CASTDGLFGNTIYF.